This T cell receptor beta chain was identified during a study of T cells in Graves' hyperthyroidism and ophthalmopathy. Hyperthyroidism, newly diagnosed and lasting under 2 months, affected patients aged 18 to 65. The sample holds many counts of this clonotype. The CDR3 consists of 15 residues. In germline, CDR1 is SEHNR, CDR2 FQNEAQ (reference sequence). Trimming left V 4 bases short and J 2 bases short, with 13 bases between. The TCR beta CDR3 regions underwent amplification using RNA transcripts as the source. First-round RT-PCR with HTBI primers amplified the TCR CDR3 region. TCRdb used MiXCR to reprocess the multiplex PCR reads, holding one entry per CDR3 protein. This table holds a few hundred thousand distinct CDR3 sequences, around 15% found once.

The source of this sequence is a woman under 30 with Graves' hyperthyroidism. The rearrangement links TRBV7-9 to TRBJ2-3; no firm D call. Sequencing used blood. The CDR3 is CASSSTKGATDTQYF. The CDR3 DNA reads as TGTGCCAGCAGCTCTACAAAGGGCGCCACAGATACGCAGTATTTT. The complete variable domain, with remaining parts taken from reference TRBV7-9 and TRBJ2-3, reads DTGVSQNPRHKITKRGQNVTFRCDPISEHNRLYWYRQTLGQGPEFLTYFQNEAQLEKSRLLSDRFSAERPKGSFSTLEIQRTEQGDSAMYLCASSSTKGATDTQYFGPGTRLTVL.